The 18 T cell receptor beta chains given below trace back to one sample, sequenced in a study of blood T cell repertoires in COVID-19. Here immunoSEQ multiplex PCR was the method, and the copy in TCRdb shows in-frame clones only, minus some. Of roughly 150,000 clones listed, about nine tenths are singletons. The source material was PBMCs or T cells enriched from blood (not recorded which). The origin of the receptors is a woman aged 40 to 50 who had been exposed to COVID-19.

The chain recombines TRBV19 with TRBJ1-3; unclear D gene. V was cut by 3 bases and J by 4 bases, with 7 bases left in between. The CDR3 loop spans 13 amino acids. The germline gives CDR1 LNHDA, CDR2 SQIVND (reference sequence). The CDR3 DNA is TGTGCCAGTAGTATCTCGCAGGGAAACACCATATATTTT. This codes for CASSISQGNTIYF.

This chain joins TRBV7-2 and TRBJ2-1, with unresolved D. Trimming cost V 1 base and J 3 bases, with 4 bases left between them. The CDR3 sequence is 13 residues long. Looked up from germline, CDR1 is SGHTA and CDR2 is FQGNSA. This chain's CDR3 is CASSLDHYNEQFF. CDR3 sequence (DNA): TGTGCCAGCAGCTTAGATCACTACAATGAGCAGTTCTTC.

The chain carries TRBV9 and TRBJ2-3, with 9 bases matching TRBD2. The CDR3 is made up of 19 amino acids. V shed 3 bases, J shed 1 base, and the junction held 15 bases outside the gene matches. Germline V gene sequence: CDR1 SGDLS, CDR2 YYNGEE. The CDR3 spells CASSGGAGGLQIRTDTQYF. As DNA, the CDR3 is TGTGCCAGCAGCGGAGGAGCGGGGGGCCTCCAGATACGCACAGATACGCAGTATTTT. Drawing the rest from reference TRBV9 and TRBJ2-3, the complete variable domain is DSGVTQTPKHLITATGQRVTLRCSPRSGDLSVYWYQQSLDQGLQFLIQYYNGEERAKGNILERFSAQQFPDLHSELNLSSLELGDSALYFCASSGGAGGLQIRTDTQYFGPGTRLTVL.

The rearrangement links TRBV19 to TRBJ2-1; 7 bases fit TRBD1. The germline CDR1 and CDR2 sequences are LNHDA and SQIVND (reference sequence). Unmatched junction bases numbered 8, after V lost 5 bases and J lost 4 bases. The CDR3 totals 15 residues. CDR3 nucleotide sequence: TGTGCCAGTAGTGTTGCCCGGGACAGTTACAATGAGCAGTTCTTC. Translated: CASSVARDSYNEQFF.

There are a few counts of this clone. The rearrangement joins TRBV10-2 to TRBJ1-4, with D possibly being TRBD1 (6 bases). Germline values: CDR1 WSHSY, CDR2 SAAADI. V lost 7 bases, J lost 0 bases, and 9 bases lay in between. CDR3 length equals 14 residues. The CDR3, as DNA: TGCGCCAGCACTTCAGGGGCAACTAATGAAAAACTGTTTTTT. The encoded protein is CASTSGATNEKLFF.

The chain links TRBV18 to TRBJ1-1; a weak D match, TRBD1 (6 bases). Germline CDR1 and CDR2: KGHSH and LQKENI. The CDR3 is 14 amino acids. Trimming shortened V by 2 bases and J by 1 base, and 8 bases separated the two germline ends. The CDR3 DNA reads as TGTGCCAGCTCACCAGGACAGAAGAACACTGAAGCTTTCTTT. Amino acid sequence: CASSPGQKNTEAFF.

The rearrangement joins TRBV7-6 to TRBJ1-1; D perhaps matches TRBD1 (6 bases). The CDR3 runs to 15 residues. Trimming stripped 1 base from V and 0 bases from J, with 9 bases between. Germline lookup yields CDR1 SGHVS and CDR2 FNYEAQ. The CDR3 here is CASSLVGGLNTEAFF. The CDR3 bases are TGTGCCAGCAGCTTAGTAGGGGGATTGAACACTGAAGCTTTCTTT.

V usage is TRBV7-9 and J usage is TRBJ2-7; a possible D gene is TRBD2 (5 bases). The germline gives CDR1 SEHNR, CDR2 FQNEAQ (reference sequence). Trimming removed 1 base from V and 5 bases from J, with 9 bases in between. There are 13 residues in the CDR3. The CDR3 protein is CASSLVASHEQYF. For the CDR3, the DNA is TGTGCCAGCAGCTTAGTAGCGAGCCACGAGCAGTACTTC.

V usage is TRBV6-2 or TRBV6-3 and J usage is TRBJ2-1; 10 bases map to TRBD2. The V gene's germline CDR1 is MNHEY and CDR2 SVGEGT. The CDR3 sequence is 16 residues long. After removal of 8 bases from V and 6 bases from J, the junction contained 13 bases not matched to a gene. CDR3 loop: CASGRAGGPMFNEQFF. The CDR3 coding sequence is TGTGCCAGCGGCCGAGCGGGAGGGCCGATGTTCAATGAGCAGTTCTTC.

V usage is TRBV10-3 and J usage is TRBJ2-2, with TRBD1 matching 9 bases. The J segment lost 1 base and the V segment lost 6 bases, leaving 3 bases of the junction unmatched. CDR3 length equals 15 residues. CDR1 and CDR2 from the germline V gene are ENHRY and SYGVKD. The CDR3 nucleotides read TGTGCCATCAGGGGGGACAGGGAGAACACCGGGGAGCTGTTTTTT. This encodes CAIRGDRENTGELFF.

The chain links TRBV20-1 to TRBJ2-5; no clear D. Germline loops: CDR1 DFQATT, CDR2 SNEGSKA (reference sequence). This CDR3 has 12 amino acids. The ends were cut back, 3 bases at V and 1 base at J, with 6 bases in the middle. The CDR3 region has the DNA TGCAGTGCTAGTCCCGGCCAAGAGACCCAGTACTTC. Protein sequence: CSASPGQETQYF.

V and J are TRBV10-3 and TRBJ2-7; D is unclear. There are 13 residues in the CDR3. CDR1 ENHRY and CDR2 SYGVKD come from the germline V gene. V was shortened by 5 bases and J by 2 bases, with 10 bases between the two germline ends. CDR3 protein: CAISSSFPYEQYF. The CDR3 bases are TGTGCCATCAGTTCGAGCTTTCCCTACGAGCAGTACTTC.

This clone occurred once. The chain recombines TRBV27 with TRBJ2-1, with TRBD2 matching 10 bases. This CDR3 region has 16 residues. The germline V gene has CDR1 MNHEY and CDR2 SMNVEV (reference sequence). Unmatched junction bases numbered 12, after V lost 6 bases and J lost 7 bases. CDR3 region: CASSTFLAGVKNEQFF. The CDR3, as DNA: TGTGCCAGCAGCACGTTCCTAGCGGGAGTTAAAAATGAGCAGTTCTTC.

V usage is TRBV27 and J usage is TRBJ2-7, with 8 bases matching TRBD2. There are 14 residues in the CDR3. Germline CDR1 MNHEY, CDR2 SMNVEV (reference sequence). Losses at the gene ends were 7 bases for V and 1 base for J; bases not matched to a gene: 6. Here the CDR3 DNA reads TGTGCCAGCACCCAGGGCGGGGGGTCCTACGAGCAGTACTTC. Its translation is CASTQGGGSYEQYF.

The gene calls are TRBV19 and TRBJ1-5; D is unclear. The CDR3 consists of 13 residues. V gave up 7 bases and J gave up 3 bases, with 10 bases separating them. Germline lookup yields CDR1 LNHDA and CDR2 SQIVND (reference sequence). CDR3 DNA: TGTGCCAGTACGGCACAGCCCAATCAGCCCCAGCATTTT. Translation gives CASTAQPNQPQHF. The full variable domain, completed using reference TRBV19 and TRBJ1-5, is DGGITQSPKYLFRKEGQNVTLSCEQNLNHDAMYWYRQDPGQGLRLIYYSQIVNDFQKGDIAEGYSVSREKKESFPLTVTSAQKNPTAFYLCASTAQPNQPQHFGDGTRLSIL.

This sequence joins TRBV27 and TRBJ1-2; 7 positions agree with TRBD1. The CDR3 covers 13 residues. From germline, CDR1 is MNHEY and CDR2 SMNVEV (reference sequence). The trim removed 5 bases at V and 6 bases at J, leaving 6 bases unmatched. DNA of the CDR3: TGTGCCAGCAGTCCCACAGGGGCTAATGGCTACACCTTC. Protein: CASSPTGANGYTF.

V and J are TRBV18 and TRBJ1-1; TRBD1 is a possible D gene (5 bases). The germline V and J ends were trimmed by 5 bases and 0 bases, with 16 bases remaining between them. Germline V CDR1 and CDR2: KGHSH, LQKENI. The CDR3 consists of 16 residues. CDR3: CASSSTPGTMNTEAFF. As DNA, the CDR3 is TGTGCCAGCTCATCGACGCCGGGGACTATGAACACTGAAGCTTTCTTT. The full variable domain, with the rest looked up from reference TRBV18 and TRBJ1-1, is NAGVMQNPRHLVRRRGQEARLRCSPMKGHSHVYWYRQLPEEGLKFMVYLQKENIIDESGMPKERFSAEFPKEGPSILRIQQVVRGDSAAYFCASSSTPGTMNTEAFFGQGTRLTVV.

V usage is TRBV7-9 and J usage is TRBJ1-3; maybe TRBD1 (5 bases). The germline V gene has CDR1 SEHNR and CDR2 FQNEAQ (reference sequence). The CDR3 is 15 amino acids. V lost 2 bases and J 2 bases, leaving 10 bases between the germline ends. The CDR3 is CASSLLGQPGNTIYF. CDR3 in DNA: TGTGCCAGCAGCTTACTAGGACAACCTGGAAACACCATATATTTT.